This TCR beta chain derives from a study of T cells expressing NK-cell markers. The authors made TCR beta cDNA libraries by 5'RACE template switching. This switching added a universal primer site and UMIs. TCRdb processed the 5' RACE reads again and assigns one entry to each CDR3 protein, with no DNA. Recorded for this sample: approximately 440,000 distinct CDR3 sequences. There are 14 residues in the CDR3. Source material: blood T cells: a sorted CD56 or NKG2C T cell subset, CD4+ or CD8+ T cells, or bulk PBMC T cells (not recorded which). The chain employs TRBV12-3 or TRBV12-4 and TRBJ2-7; TCRdb indicates TRBD1, and absent DNA this call remains unverified. The source of this sequence is a woman in her forties or fifties in good health. The CDR3 sequence: CASTTWTGQTGQYF.